This TCR beta chain is drawn from a study of T cell responses to AZD1222 COVID-19 vaccine. Study conclusions and caveats: White British ancestry dominated among donors, who included more females, and clonal diversity was possibly underestimated. A reported finding is that nearly half of spike-specific TCRs target unmutated variant regions.

This clone was recorded only once. Its antigen is not identified. Produced via immunoSEQ multiplex PCR; TCRdb's table is partial and in-frame only. The sample has fewer than 120,000 clones; less than 90% are singletons. The V end was cut by 5 bases, the J end by 6 bases, with 16 bases between. CDR3 length: 14 amino acids. Germline lookup yields CDR1 SGHNT and CDR2 YENEEA. This specimen was peripheral blood, taken on day 0 of AZD1222 vaccination. The chain joins TRBV11-3 to TRBJ1-1, with D maybe TRBD1 (6 bases). The TCR was taken from an adult in good health. The CDR3 DNA reads as TGTGCCAGCAGCCCTACCAGGTCAGGGGCTGAAGCTTTCTTT. Its translation is CASSPTRSGAEAFF.